One T cell receptor (beta chain) is described in this entry. Antigen specificity is unknown. Trimming stripped 5 bases from V and 0 bases from J, with 17 bases between. Germline CDR1 GTSNPN, CDR2 SVGIG (reference sequence). The CDR3 consists of 17 residues. This entry belongs to a study of shared clonotypes between healthy human individuals. Study-wide findings and caveats: The researchers took only blood, and tissue repertoires probably look different. An expected dependence of interdonor clonotype sharing on sequencing depth was noted.

Sorted subsets were amplified in replicate PCRs using around 200 ng DNA, tens of thousands of T cell genomes. The assay was immunoSEQ multiplex PCR, and TCRdb's table has in-frame clones only and misses some. The table records roughly 2 million clones, 90% to 97% of them present only once. The chain has TRBV30 and TRBJ1-6, with D hard to call. The sequenced sample consisted of naive CD4+ T cells sorted from blood. The subset is: CD45RA+ positively selected. The receptor was isolated from a man younger than 35 in good health. CDR3 protein: CAWDRALSNSYNSPLHF. For the CDR3, the DNA is TGTGCCTGGGATCGGGCGCTCAGTAACTCCTATAATTCACCCCTCCACTTT. Drawing the rest from reference TRBV30 and TRBJ1-6, the complete variable domain is SQTIHQWPATLVQPVGSPLSLECTVEGTSNPNLYWYRQAAGRGLQLLFYSVGIGQISSEVPQNLSASRPQDRQFILSSKKLLLSDSGFYLCAWDRALSNSYNSPLHFGNGTRLTVT.